This T cell receptor (beta chain) is from a study of T cell responses to AZD1222 COVID-19 vaccine. Whole-study results and caveats: Baseline serology detected seropositivity in only six AZD1222 recipients.

The assay was immunoSEQ multiplex PCR, and TCRdb's table has in-frame clones only and misses some. The repertoire holds more than 100,000 clones, 75% to 95% seen once, with approximately 2% in the top ten. Concerning this clone: No antigen is known for it.

Trimming took 6 bases from V and 2 from J, leaving 14 bases between them. The CDR3 length is 15 residues. CDR1 is SNHLY, CDR2 FYNNEI, per germline. Pooled samples include second doses given at about 4 or 12 weeks. This material consisted of peripheral blood, taken 28 days after the second AZD1222 dose. The origin of this receptor is an adult who received the AZD1222 COVID-19 vaccine. This chain links TRBV2 with TRBJ1-5; possible D gene TRBD1, 5 bases. For the CDR3, the DNA is TGTGCCAGCAGGGGGAATGGGGGAGGCAATCAGCCCCAGCATTTT. The encoded protein is CASRGNGGGNQPQHF.